A single sample is the source of the 10 T cell receptor beta chains below, sequenced in a study of blood T cell repertoires in COVID-19. Clones were read by immunoSEQ multiplex PCR, and TCRdb kept only the in-frame ones, dropping some. The sample yields under 250,000 clones, 87% seen once. Sequencing was performed on PBMCs or T cells enriched from blood (not recorded which). All receptors derive from a man in his thirties or forties who had recovered from COVID-19.

The V and J genes are TRBV29-1 and TRBJ1-2, with D possibly TRBD1 on 6 matching bases. Between the trimmed V and J ends, which lost 6 bases and 2 bases, there was a span of 13 bases. This CDR3 comprises 13 residues. CDR1 and CDR2 from the germline V gene are SQVTM and ANQGSEA. The CDR3 region has the DNA TGCAGCGTCGGCCGACAGGCGAACTATGGCTACACCTTC. Translating it yields CSVGRQANYGYTF.

The chain is built from TRBV3-1 (or the pseudogene TRBV3-2) and TRBJ2-7; 9 bases are a match to TRBD1. The CDR3 consists of 14 residues. V lost 6 bases and J lost 4; bases outside the gene matches: 7. In germline, CDR1 is LGHDT, CDR2 YNNKEL (reference sequence). CDR3 DNA sequence: TGTGCCAGCAGTTACAGGACAGGGGTGTACGAGCAGTACTTC. Protein product: CASSYRTGVYEQYF.

Details on this clone: The junction and the germline gene differ at one end; a read error may be behind it. The chain joins TRBV10-1 to TRBJ1-1; TRBD1 is a possible D gene (6 bases). The length of the CDR3 is 15 residues. CDR1 is WNHNN, CDR2 SYGVQD, per germline (reference sequence). CDR3 bases: TGCGCCAGCAGTGATCGGACAGCCAAGAACTCTGAAGCTTTCTTT. This codes for CASSDRTAKNSEAFF.

This sequence joins TRBV28 and TRBJ2-1; TRBD2 matches 11 bases. The CDR3 runs 16 residues. Looked up from germline, CDR1 is MDHEN and CDR2 is SYDVKM. V was pared by 5 bases and J by 2 bases, with 5 bases of the junction left unmatched. DNA of the CDR3: TGTGCCAGCAGTCTACCGACTAGCGGGACCTACAATGAGCAGTTCTTC. Encoded protein: CASSLPTSGTYNEQFF.

The V and J genes are TRBV27 and TRBJ1-4, with a weak D call TRBD1 (6 bases). CDR1 is MNHEY, CDR2 SMNVEV, per germline (reference sequence). CDR3 length: 16 amino acids. Trimming pared 5 bases from V and 5 bases from J, leaving 18 bases between. The CDR3 loop is CASSIGAGELNEKLFF. The CDR3 bases are TGTGCCAGCAGTATAGGGGCAGGGGAATTGAATGAAAAACTGTTTTTT. Full variable domain (missing parts from reference TRBV27 and TRBJ1-4): EAQVTQNPRYLITVTGKKLTVTCSQNMNHEYMSWYRQDPGLGLRQIYYSMNVEVTDKGDVPEGYKVSRKEKRNFPLILESPSPNQTSLYFCASSIGAGELNEKLFFGSGTQLSVL.

The chain carries TRBV4-2 and TRBJ2-1; 10 bases map to TRBD2. Per the germline V gene, CDR1 is LGHNA and CDR2 is YNFKEQ. V trimming: 9 bases; J trimming: 4 bases; junction bases outside the gene matches: 3. CDR3 length: 13 residues. CDR3 in amino acids: CASGTSAYNEQFF. CDR3 nucleotide sequence: TGTGCCAGTGGGACTAGCGCTTACAATGAGCAGTTCTTC.

V usage is TRBV3-1 (or the pseudogene TRBV3-2) and J usage is TRBJ1-5; 7 nucleotides match TRBD1. Losses at the gene ends were 1 base for V and 5 bases for J; bases not matched to a gene: 14. Per germline, CDR1 LGHDT and CDR2 YNNKEL (reference sequence). This CDR3 comprises 18 residues. CDR3 coding DNA: TGTGCCAGCAGCCAAGTCCGGGAGGGGGCGCGGACCTATCAGCCCCAGCATTTT. It translates to CASSQVREGARTYQPQHF.

The count of this clone is one. For the CDR3, the DNA is TGCGCCAGCAGCCAGGGACAGTTCACTGAAGCTTTCTTT. Its protein is CASSQGQFTEAFF. The chain is built from TRBV4-1 and TRBJ1-1; 7 bases match TRBD1. This CDR3 is 13 amino acids long. The ends lost 3 bases at V and 4 bases at J; junction bases unmatched: 2. In germline, CDR1 is MGHRA, CDR2 YSYEKL.

The chain has TRBV19 and TRBJ2-7; the D gene is possibly TRBD2 (6 bases). Germline V gives CDR1 LNHDA, CDR2 SQIVND (reference sequence). V lost 4 bases and J 5 bases, leaving 15 bases between the germline ends. This CDR3 is built from 14 residues. CDR3 in amino acids: CASSSVEGRNEQYF. The CDR3 nucleotides are TGTGCCAGTAGTAGCGTGGAGGGCCGCAACGAGCAGTACTTC.

This chain joins TRBV7-8 and TRBJ1-1; D is unclear. V lost 5 bases, J lost 1 base, and 14 bases lay in between. The length of the CDR3 is 15 residues. Germline CDR1 is SGHVS and CDR2 is FQNEAQ. The CDR3 DNA sequence: TGTGCCAGCAGCCCCTGGGCCGGATCGAACACTGAAGCTTTCTTT. It translates to CASSPWAGSNTEAFF.